This TCR beta chain was retrieved from a study of shared clonotypes between healthy human individuals. Study as a whole: CD4 naive and memory got three plates each, CD8 naive two, CD8 memory one.

Each subset's genomic DNA was split evenly across several immunoSEQ plates. Sorted subsets were amplified in replicate PCRs using 200 ng DNA, approximately 30,000 T cell genomes. TCRdb keeps only in-frame clones here, not all; method: immunoSEQ multiplex PCR. The sample has 190,000 or so clones; about 68% are singletons. Worth noting for this clone: Its specificity is unknown.

Overall study findings and caveats: Researchers found naive subsets generally carried larger estimated richness than memory subsets.

The CDR3 is made up of 10 amino acids. Between the trimmed V and J ends, which lost 5 bases and 7 bases, there was a span of 9 bases. Germline loops: CDR1 DFQATT, CDR2 SNEGSKA (reference sequence). The TCR was taken from a man aged 25-45 years in good health. Sequenced input: memory CD4+ T cells sorted from blood. The subset is: CD45RA-negative fraction. The chain combines TRBV20-1 with TRBJ2-7; D is ambiguous. The CDR3 coding sequence is TGCAGTGCTGATAGGCGGGAGCAGTACTTC. Protein product: CSADRREQYF.